This T cell receptor beta chain emerged from a study of blood T cell repertoires in COVID-19. Study-wide context: Nucleic acid was either cDNA or gDNA, and it came from T cells, B-cell-depleted T cells, or PBMCs.

The CDR3 is 15 amino acids. The V gene's germline CDR1 is MNHNY and CDR2 SVGAGI (reference sequence). How the authors handled the data: Estimates of nucleated cell counts were drawn from the amplification of reference gene primers. Sequencing was performed with immunoSEQ multiplex PCR; in TCRdb, only in-frame clones are kept and a portion is missing. V and J calls plus clone size are reproduced from that table; the DNA served to infer D and trimming. The sample gives over 200,000 clones, 80% to 85% of which show up once; approximately 5% is in the top ten. On this clone itself: The junction departs from germline at one end; a sequencing error may be responsible.

The chain carries TRBV6-6 and TRBJ1-1, with D perhaps matching TRBD1 (5 bases). Sequencing input: peripheral blood. This TCR derives from a human donor in a cohort sampled during active COVID-19. CDR3 bases: TGTGCCAGCAGTTACTCCCCGGGACTTAACATTGAAGCTTTCTTT. The encoded protein is CASSYSPGLNIEAFF.